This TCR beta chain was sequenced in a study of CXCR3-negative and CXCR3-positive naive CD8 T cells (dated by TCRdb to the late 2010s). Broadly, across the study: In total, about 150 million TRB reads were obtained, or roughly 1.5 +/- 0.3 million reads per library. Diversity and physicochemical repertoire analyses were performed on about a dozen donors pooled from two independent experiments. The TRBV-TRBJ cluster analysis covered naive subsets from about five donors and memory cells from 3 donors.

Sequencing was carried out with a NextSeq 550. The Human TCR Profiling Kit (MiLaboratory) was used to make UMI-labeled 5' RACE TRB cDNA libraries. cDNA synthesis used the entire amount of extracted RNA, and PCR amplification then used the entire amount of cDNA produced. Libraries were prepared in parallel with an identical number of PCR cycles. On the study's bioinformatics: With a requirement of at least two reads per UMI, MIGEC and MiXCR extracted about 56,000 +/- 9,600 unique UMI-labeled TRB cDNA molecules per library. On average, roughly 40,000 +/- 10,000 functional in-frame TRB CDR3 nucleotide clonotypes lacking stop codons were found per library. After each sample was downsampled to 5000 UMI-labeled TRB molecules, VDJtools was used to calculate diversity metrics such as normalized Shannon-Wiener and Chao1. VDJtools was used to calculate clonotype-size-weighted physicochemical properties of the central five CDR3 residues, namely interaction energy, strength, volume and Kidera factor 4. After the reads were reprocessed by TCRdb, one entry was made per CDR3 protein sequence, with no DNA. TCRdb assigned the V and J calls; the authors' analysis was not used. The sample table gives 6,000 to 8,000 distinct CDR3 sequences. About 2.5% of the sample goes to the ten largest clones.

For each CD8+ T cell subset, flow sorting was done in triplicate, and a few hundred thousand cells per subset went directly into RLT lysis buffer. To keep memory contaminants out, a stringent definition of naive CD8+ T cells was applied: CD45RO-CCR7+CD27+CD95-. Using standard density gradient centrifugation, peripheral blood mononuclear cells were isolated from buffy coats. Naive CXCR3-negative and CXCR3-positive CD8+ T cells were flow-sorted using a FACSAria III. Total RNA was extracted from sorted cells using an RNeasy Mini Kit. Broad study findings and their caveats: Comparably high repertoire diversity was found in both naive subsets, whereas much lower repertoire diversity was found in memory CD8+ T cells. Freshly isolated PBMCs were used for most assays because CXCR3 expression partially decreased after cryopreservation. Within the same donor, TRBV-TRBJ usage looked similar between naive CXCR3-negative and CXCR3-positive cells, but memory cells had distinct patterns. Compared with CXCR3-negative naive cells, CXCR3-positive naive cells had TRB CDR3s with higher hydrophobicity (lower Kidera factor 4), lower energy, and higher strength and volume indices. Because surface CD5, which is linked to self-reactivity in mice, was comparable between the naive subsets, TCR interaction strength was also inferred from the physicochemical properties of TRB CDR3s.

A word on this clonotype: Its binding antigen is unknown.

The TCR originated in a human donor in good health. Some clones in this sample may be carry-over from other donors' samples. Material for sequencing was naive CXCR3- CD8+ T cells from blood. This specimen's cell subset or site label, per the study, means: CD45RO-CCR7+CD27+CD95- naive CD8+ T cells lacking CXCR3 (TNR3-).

This receptor has the CDR3 CASSYEYSGANVLTF. Recombination connected TRBV6-5 to TRBJ2-6. The CDR3 measures 15 amino acids from cysteine to phenylalanine. The DNA is not on file. CDR1 MNHEY and CDR2 SVGAGI are derived from the germline V gene.